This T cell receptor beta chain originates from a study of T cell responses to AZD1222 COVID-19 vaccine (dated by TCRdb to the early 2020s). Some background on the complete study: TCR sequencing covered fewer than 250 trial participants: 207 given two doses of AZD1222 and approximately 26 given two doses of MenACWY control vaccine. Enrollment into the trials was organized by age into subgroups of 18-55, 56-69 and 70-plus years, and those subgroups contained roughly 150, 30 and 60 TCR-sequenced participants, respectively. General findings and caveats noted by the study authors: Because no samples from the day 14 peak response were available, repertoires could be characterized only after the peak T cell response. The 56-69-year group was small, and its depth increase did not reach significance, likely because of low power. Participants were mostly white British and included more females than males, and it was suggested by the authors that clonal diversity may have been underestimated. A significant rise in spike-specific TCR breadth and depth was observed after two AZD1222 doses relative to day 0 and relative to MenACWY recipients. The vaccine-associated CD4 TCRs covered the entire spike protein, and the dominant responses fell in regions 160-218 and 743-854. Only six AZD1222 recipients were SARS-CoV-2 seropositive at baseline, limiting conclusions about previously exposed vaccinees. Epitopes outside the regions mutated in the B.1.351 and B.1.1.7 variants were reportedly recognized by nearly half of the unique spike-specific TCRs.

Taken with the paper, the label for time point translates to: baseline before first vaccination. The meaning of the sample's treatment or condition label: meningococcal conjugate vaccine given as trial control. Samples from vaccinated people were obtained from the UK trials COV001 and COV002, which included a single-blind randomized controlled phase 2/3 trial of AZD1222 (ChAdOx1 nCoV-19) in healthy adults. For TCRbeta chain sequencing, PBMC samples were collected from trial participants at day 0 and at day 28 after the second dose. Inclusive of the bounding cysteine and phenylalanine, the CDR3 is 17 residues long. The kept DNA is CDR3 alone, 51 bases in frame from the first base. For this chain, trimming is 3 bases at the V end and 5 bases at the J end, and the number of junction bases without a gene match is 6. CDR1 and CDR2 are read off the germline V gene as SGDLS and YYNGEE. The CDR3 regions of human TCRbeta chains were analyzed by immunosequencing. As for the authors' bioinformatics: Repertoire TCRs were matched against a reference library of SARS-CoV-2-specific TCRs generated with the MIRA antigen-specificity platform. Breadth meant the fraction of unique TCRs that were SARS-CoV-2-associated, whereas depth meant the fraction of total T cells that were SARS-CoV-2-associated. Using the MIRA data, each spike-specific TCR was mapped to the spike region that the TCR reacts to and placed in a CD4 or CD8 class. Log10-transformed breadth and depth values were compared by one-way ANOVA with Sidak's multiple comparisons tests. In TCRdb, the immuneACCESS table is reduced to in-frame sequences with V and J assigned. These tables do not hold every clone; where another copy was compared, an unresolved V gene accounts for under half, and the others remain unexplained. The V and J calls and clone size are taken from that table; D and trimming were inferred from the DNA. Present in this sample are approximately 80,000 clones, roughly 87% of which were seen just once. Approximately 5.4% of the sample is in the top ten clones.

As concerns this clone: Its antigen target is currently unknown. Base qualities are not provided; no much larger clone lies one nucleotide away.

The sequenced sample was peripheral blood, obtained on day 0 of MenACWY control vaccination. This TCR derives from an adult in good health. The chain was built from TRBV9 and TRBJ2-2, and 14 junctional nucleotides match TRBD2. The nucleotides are TGTGCCAGCAGCGGGGCGGGACTAGCGGGGGTTACCGGGGAGCTGTTTTTT. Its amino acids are CASSGAGLAGVTGELFF. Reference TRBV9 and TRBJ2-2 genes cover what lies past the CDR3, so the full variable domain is DSGVTQTPKHLITATGQRVTLRCSPRSGDLSVYWYQQSLDQGLQFLIQYYNGEERAKGNILERFSAQQFPDLHSELNLSSLELGDSALYFCASSGAGLAGVTGELFFGEGSRLTVL.